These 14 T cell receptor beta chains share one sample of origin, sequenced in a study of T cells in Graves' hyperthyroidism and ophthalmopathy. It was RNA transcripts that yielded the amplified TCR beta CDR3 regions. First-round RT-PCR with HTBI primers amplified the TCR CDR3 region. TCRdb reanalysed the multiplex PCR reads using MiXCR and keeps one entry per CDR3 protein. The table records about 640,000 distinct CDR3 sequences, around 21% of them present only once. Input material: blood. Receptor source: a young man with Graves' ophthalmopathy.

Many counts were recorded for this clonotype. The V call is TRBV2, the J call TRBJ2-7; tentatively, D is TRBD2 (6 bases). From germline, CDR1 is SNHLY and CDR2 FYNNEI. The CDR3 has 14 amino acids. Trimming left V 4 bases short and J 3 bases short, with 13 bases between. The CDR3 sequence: CASSGGAVGYEQYF. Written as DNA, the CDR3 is TGTGCCAGCAGTGGCGGGGCAGTAGGCTACGAGCAGTACTTC.

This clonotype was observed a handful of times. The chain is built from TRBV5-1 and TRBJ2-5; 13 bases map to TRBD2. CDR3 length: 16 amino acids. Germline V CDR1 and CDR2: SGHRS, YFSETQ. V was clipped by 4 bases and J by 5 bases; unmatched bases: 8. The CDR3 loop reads CASSPRTSGSYETQYF. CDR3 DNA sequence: TGCGCCAGCAGCCCAAGGACTAGCGGGAGTTATGAGACCCAGTACTTC.

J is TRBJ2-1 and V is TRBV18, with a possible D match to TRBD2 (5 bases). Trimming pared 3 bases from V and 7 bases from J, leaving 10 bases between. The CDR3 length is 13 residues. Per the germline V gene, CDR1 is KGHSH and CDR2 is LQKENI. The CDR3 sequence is CASSPFGENEQFF. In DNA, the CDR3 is TGTGCCAGCTCACCGTTTGGGGAGAATGAGCAGTTCTTC. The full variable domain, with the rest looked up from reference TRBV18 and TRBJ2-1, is NAGVMQNPRHLVRRRGQEARLRCSPMKGHSHVYWYRQLPEEGLKFMVYLQKENIIDESGMPKERFSAEFPKEGPSILRIQQVVRGDSAAYFCASSPFGENEQFFGPGTRLTVL.

CDR3 DNA sequence: TGTGCCACCAGCAGAGAGGGAGTAATTCAGCCCCAGCATTTT. This gives the protein CATSREGVIQPQHF. The J gene is TRBJ1-5, the V gene TRBV15; D is undetermined. CDR3 size: 14 residues. V was trimmed by 0 bases and J by 6 bases, leaving 9 bases between them. Germline-derived CDR1 and CDR2 are LNHNV and YYDKDF (reference sequence).

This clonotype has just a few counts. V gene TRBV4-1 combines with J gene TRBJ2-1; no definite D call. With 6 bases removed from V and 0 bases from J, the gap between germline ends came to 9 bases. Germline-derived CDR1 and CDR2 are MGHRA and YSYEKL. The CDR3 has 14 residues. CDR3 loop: CASSDGRSYNEQFF. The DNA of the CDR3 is TGCGCCAGCAGTGATGGACGCTCCTACAATGAGCAGTTCTTC.

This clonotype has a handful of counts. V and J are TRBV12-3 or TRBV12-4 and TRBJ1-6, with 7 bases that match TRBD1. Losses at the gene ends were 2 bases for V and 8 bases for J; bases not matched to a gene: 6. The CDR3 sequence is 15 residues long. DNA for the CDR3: TGTGCCAGCAGTTTAAGTGGGACAGTTTATTCACCCCTCCACTTT. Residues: CASSLSGTVYSPLHF.

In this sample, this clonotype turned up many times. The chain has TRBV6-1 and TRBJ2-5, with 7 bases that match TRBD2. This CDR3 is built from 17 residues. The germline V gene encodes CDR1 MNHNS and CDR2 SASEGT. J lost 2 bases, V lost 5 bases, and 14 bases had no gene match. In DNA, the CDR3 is TGTGCCAGCAGTCACCCACGGTGGCTAGCGGCACAAGAGACCCAGTACTTC. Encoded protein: CASSHPRWLAAQETQYF.

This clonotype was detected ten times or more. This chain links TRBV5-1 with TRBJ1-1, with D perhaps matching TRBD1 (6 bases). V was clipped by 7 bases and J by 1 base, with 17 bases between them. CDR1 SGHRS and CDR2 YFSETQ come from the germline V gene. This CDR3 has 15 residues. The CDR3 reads CASLPLGGQNTEAFF. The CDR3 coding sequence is TGCGCCAGCCTACCCTTAGGGGGACAGAACACTGAAGCTTTCTTT.

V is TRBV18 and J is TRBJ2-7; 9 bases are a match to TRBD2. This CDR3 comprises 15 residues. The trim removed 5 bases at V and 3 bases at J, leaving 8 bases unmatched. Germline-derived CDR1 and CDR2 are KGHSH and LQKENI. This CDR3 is CASSTGTSKSYEQYF. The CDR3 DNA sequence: TGTGCCAGCTCAACCGGGACTAGCAAAAGCTACGAGCAGTACTTC.

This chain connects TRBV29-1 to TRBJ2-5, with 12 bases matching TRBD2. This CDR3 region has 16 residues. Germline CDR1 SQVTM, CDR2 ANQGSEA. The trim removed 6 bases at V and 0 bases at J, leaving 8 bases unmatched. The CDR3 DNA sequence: TGCAGCGTCGCCCGAGGACTAGCGGGGTACCAAGAGACCCAGTACTTC. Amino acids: CSVARGLAGYQETQYF.

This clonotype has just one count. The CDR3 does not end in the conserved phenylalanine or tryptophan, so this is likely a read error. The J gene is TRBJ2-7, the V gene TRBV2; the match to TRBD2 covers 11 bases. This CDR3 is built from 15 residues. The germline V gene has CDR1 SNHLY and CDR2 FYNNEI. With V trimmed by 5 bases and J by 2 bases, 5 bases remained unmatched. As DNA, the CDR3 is TGTGCCAGCAGTTTTAGCGGGAGGGGCCCCTACGAGCAGTACTCC. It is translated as CASSFSGRGPYEQYS.

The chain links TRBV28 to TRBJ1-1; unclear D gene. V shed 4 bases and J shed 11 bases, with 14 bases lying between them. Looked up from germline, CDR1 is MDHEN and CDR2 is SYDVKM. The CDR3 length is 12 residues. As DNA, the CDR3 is TGTGCCAGCAGTTCAGGTTTTAGCGGGGCTTTCTTT. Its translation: CASSSGFSGAFF. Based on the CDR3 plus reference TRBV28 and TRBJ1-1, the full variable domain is DVKVTQSSRYLVKRTGEKVFLECVQDMDHENMFWYRQDPGLGLRLIYFSYDVKMKEKGDIPEGYSVSREKKERFSLILESASTNQTSMYLCASSSGFSGAFFGQGTRLTVV.

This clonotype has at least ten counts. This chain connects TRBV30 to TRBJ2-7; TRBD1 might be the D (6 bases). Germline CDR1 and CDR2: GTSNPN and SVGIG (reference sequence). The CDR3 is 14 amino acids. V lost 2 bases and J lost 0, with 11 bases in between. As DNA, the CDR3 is TGTGCCTGGAGTCCTACAGGGAACTCCTACGAGCAGTACTTC. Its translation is CAWSPTGNSYEQYF. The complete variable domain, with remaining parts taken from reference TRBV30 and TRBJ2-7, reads SQTIHQWPATLVQPVGSPLSLECTVEGTSNPNLYWYRQAAGRGLQLLFYSVGIGQISSEVPQNLSASRPQDRQFILSSKKLLLSDSGFYLCAWSPTGNSYEQYFGPGTRLTVT.

Here the CDR3 reads CARGGGINNPPETQYF. CDR3 DNA: TGTGCCAGGGGAGGAGGGATCAATAACCCCCCAGAGACCCAGTACTTC. This chain joins TRBV6-1 and TRBJ2-5, with D tentatively TRBD2 (6 bases). This CDR3 contains 16 residues. Germline V gene lookup returns CDR1 MNHNS and CDR2 SASEGT. V shed 9 bases and J shed 4 bases, with 24 bases lying between them.